This T cell receptor beta chain originates from a study of cytomegalovirus exposure and HLA in healthy donors. Overall study context: Findings of an earlier analysis included 117 million unique TCR beta sequences from 180 million or so T cells. About 79% of several hundred genotyped donors fell in the Caucasian-associated ancestry cluster. Study-level points and caveats: Links to common viral pathogens appeared, in a later analysis, for several of the most significant clusters. The authors enumerated over 150 TCR beta chains as linked to cytomegalovirus.

This PCR relied on a set of 60 Vbeta primers and 13 Jbeta primers. The method was immunoSEQ multiplex PCR; TCRdb's version includes in-frame clones alone and lacks a portion of them. Of 80,000 to 90,000 clones in the sample, around 81% were seen once. As regards this clone: Its matching antigen is unknown.

The clonotype originates from a woman under 40 in good health and CMV-seronegative. The sequencing sample was made of PBMCs.

The CDR3 DNA is TGCGCCAGCAAGCCAGGGACCGGGGAGCTGTTTTTT. This codes for CASKPGTGELFF. The chain joins TRBV5-1 to TRBJ2-2, with a weak D call TRBD1 (5 bases). The germline CDR1 and CDR2 sequences are SGHRS and YFSETQ. Deletions cut 6 bases from V and 5 bases from J, with 8 bases between. This CDR3 has 12 amino acids.